This TCR beta chain stems from a study of T cell responses to AZD1222 COVID-19 vaccine (dated by TCRdb to about 2021). In terms of the full investigation: AZD1222 recipients given second doses at about 4 weeks or at about 12 weeks were pooled, since spike-specific TCR depth and breadth were not found to differ between the two schedules. TCR sequencing covered roughly 230 trial participants: roughly 200 given two doses of AZD1222 and approximately 25 given two doses of MenACWY control vaccine. Trial participants were enrolled into age subgroups of 18-55, 56-69 and 70-plus years, which contained about 150, 28 and 57 TCR-sequenced participants, respectively. Beyond this particular receptor, the publication reports: Only five to seven AZD1222 recipients were SARS-CoV-2 seropositive at baseline, limiting conclusions about previously exposed vaccinees. Most participants were white British and females outnumbered males, and the authors suggested that clonal diversity may have been underestimated. In the small 56-69-year group, the increase in depth fell short of significance, most likely because of low power. Reportedly, close to half of the unique spike-specific TCRs recognized epitopes lying outside the regions that are mutated in the B.1.351 and B.1.1.7 variants. A significant rise in spike-specific TCR breadth and depth was observed after two AZD1222 doses relative to day 0 and relative to MenACWY recipients. Because no day 14 peak-response samples were available, repertoires were characterized only after the peak T cell response. Vaccine-associated CD4 TCRs spanned the whole spike protein, with dominant responses in regions 160-218 and 743-854.

Regarding this clone: The antigen it recognizes is unknown. No base qualities exist here, and no much larger clone lies one base off it.

The CDR3 regions of human TCRbeta chains were analyzed by immunosequencing. The authors' analysis ran thus. Repertoire TCRs were checked for matches against a reference library of SARS-CoV-2-specific TCRs that had been generated using the MIRA antigen-specificity platform. Breadth was defined as the fraction of unique TCRs that were SARS-CoV-2-associated, and depth was defined as the fraction of total T cells that were SARS-CoV-2-associated. Using the MIRA data, each spike-specific TCR was mapped to the spike region that the TCR reacts to and placed in a CD4 or CD8 class. Log10-transformed breadth and depth values were compared by one-way ANOVA with Sidak's multiple comparisons tests. Here the immuneACCESS table is served through TCRdb, limited to in-frame sequences with V and J called. Missing clones are a known gap in these copies; in checked studies unresolved V genes cover under half, and the rest lacks a known reason. V, J and clone size were drawn from that table, and D and trimming were deduced from the DNA. This sample gives more than 85,000 clones in total; around 93% of them show up just once. Clones ranked in the top ten supply over 6.5% of the sample.

The sample's time point label, in plain terms: baseline before first vaccination. The vaccinee samples were drawn from two UK trials, COV001 and COV002, one of which was a single-blind randomized controlled phase 2/3 trial testing AZD1222 (ChAdOx1 nCoV-19) in healthy adults. Trial participant PBMC samples were collected at day 0 and day 28 after the second dose for TCRbeta chain sequencing. The CDR3, cysteine through phenylalanine, is 20 amino acids long. Kept here is only the CDR3 DNA, which spans 60 bases and is read in frame from base 1. This receptor was taken from an adult in good health. The material sequenced was peripheral blood, taken on day 0 of AZD1222 vaccination. The rearrangement joined TRBV21-1 to TRBJ2-1; no check of the table's D call, TRBD2, against the DNA was made. TRBV21-1 is a pseudogene locus. CDR3 region: CASSKARGRERHYYYNEQFF. In nucleotides, the sequence is TGTGCCAGCAGCAAAGCGAGAGGGCGGGAGCGCCATTATTACTACAATGAGCAGTTCTTC.